A single sample gave rise to the 20 T cell receptor beta chains below, sequenced in a study of molecular identifiers for immune sequencing clone quantification. TCRdb re-called the PCR reads through MiXCR, storing one row per CDR3 protein. The sample carries approximately 590,000 distinct CDR3 sequences, 25% recorded once. Sequenced input: naive CD8+ T cells from blood, with Jurkat cell RNA spiked in. The subset denotes: FACS-sorted CD8+CD4-CCR7+CD45RA+ naive T cells. The receptors derive from a human donor in good health. Some libraries in this study had Jurkat cell RNA spiked in.

This clonotype has ten or more counts. This chain connects TRBV12-3 or TRBV12-4 to TRBJ2-3, with D hard to call. This CDR3 is 15 amino acids long. V lost 2 bases, J lost 0 bases, and 9 bases lay in between. CDR3 nucleotides: TGTGCCAGCAGTTTATTCACCACTAGCACAGATACGCAGTATTTT. Its protein product is CASSLFTTSTDTQYF.

This clonotype was seen many times. The rearrangement links TRBV12-3 or TRBV12-4 to TRBJ1-1; 8 bases are a match to TRBD1. CDR3 length: 13 residues. Trimming at V came to 7 bases and at J to 6 bases, leaving 7 bases not matched to a gene. Here the CDR3 reads CASTSGGIPEAFF. CDR3 DNA sequence: TGTGCCAGCACGTCAGGGGGCATCCCTGAAGCTTTCTTT.

Turning to this clonotype: This may come from a read error, since a much larger clone is one base off. The chain links TRBV6-2 or TRBV6-3 to TRBJ2-3, with 8 bases lining up with TRBD2. This CDR3 has 14 residues. V shed 6 bases, J shed 4 bases, and the junction held 6 bases outside the gene matches. Germline values: CDR1 MNHEY, CDR2 SVGEGT. The DNA of the CDR3 is TGTGCCAGCAGCCTTGGGACTAGGGCAGATACGCAGTATTTT. Protein: CASSLGTRADTQYF.

The CDR3 DNA is TGTGCCAGCAGCCTAGGCCGGACAGGGGGACTGAGTGAAAAACTGTTTTTT. Amino acids: CASSLGRTGGLSEKLFF. V and J are TRBV7-6 and TRBJ1-4; 10 bases are a match to TRBD1. This CDR3 region has 17 residues. With 5 bases clipped from V and 7 bases from J, the junction kept 13 bases outside the gene matches. Germline CDR1 reads SGHVS; CDR2 reads FNYEAQ.

To note about this clonotype: With a much larger clone just one base away, this may be a read error. No conserved phenylalanine or tryptophan is present at the end of the CDR3, so a read error is the likely explanation. V is TRBV6-2 or TRBV6-3 and J is TRBJ2-5, with TRBD1 identical over 11 bases. J lost 3 bases, V lost 6 bases, and 9 bases had no gene match. The CDR3 length is 16 residues. Germline loops: CDR1 MNHEY, CDR2 SVGEGT. CDR3 nucleotide sequence: TGTGCCAGCAGCCCGAGGACAGGGGGCTTAGAAGAGACCCAGTACTCC. Translated, it gives CASSPRTGGLEETQYS.

The table lists this clonotype with a few counts. This rearrangement joins TRBV29-1 to TRBJ1-1; D unclear. This CDR3 spans 13 amino acids. CDR1 and CDR2 (germline): SQVTM, ANQGSEA. The V end was cut by 7 bases, the J end by 0 bases, with 12 bases between. The CDR3 DNA is TGCAGCGGGAGGAAGGGTATGAACACTGAAGCTTTCTTT. Translated, it gives CSGRKGMNTEAFF.

The chain combines TRBV4-2 with TRBJ2-7; D is perhaps TRBD1 (7 bases). The CDR3 runs 16 residues. Germline V gene data show CDR1 as LGHNA and CDR2 as YNFKEQ. V shed 1 base and J shed 2 bases, with 15 bases lying between them. For the CDR3, the DNA is TGTGCCAGCAGCCAAGGGGCGGGACAGAGGACCTACGAGCAGTACTTC. Protein product: CASSQGAGQRTYEQYF.

This clonotype was recorded a few times. This chain connects TRBV19 to TRBJ2-1, with unresolved D. The CDR3 runs 14 residues. In germline, CDR1 is LNHDA, CDR2 SQIVND (reference sequence). Trimming stripped 3 bases from V and 9 bases from J, with 15 bases between. The CDR3 DNA reads TGTGCCAGTAGTATCTCCTCTGGTCGCAGTGAGCAGTTCTTC. Protein: CASSISSGRSEQFF. Combining the CDR3 with reference TRBV19 and TRBJ2-1 gives the whole variable domain DGGITQSPKYLFRKEGQNVTLSCEQNLNHDAMYWYRQDPGQGLRLIYYSQIVNDFQKGDIAEGYSVSREKKESFPLTVTSAQKNPTAFYLCASSISSGRSEQFFGPGTRLTVL.

In regard to this clonotype: Without the conserved terminal phenylalanine or tryptophan, this CDR3 likely stems from a read error. This rearrangement joins TRBV5-6 to TRBJ2-7, with TRBD2 matching over 8 bases. The CDR3 is made up of 15 amino acids. CDR1 SGHDT and CDR2 YYEEEE come from the germline V gene. After removal of 4 bases from V and 3 bases from J, the junction contained 9 bases not matched to a gene. CDR3 nucleotide sequence: TGTGCCAGCAGCCCACTTGGTAGCGGGAACTACGAGCAGTACCTC. Encoded protein: CASSPLGSGNYEQYL.

This rearrangement joins TRBV4-3 to TRBJ1-1; maybe TRBD1 (5 bases). The CDR3 runs to 15 residues. V shed 0 bases and J shed 3 bases, with 11 bases lying between them. Germline loops: CDR1 LGHNA, CDR2 YSLEER. The CDR3 DNA reads as TGCGCCAGCAGCCAAGACAGGGCCCTCCACACTGAAGCTTTCTTT. This gives the protein CASSQDRALHTEAFF.

This clonotype was counted only a few times. The gene calls are TRBV15 and TRBJ2-7; D ambiguous. V was pared by 2 bases and J by 4 bases, with 9 bases between. The V gene's germline CDR1 is LNHNV and CDR2 YYDKDF (reference sequence). This CDR3 has 13 amino acids. Here the CDR3 DNA reads TGTGCCACCAGCAGATTCGCAGATTACGAGCAGTACTTC. This sequence encodes CATSRFADYEQYF.

V is TRBV11-2 and J is TRBJ2-1; no clear D. Trimming pared 6 bases from V and 8 bases from J, leaving 14 bases between. Germline V gene lookup returns CDR1 SGHAT and CDR2 FQNNGV. The CDR3 is 13 amino acids. The CDR3 nucleotides read TGTGCCAGCAGGGGTGTGAGGCGCGATGAGCAGTTCTTC. It yields the protein CASRGVRRDEQFF.

With respect to this clonotype: Given a much more abundant clone one base away, this may be a read error. V usage is TRBV7-9 and J usage is TRBJ2-3; TRBD2 matches 9 bases. This CDR3 is 16 amino acids long. Germline V gene data show CDR1 as SEHNR and CDR2 as FQNEAQ (reference sequence). The CDR3 loop is CASSPPSGESTDAQYF. CDR3 DNA sequence: TGTGCCAGCAGCCCCCCTAGCGGGGAGAGCACAGATGCGCAGTATTTT.

This clonotype was counted ten times or more. This sequence joins TRBV6-6 and TRBJ2-1, with D possibly matching TRBD1 (5 bases). V gave up 1 base and J gave up 15 bases, with 16 bases separating them. The V gene's germline CDR1 is MNHNY and CDR2 SVGAGI (reference sequence). The length of the CDR3 is 13 residues. The CDR3 coding sequence is TGTGCCAGCAGTTACTTCGACAGTCTCGACCCGTTCTTC. Its protein is CASSYFDSLDPFF.

At least ten counts were recorded for this clonotype. The chain couples TRBV6-2 or TRBV6-3 to TRBJ1-1; unclear D gene. CDR1 is MNHEY, CDR2 SVGEGT, per germline. The CDR3 loop spans 13 amino acids. Trimming removed 5 bases at V and 5 bases at J, with 12 bases between. CDR3 in DNA: TGTGCCAGCAGTAAAAGTCGGGTTACTGAAGCTTTCTTT. Translation: CASSKSRVTEAFF.

About this clonotype itself: A read error is possible here, since a much larger clone lies one base away. The V and J genes are TRBV20-1 and TRBJ2-7; 7 nucleotides align to TRBD1. The CDR3 has 14 residues. CDR1 is DFQATT, CDR2 SNEGSKA, per germline (reference sequence). With 2 bases clipped from V and 5 bases from J, the junction kept 9 bases outside the gene matches. CDR3 bases: TGCAGTGCTAGAAATAGGGACAGCCCCCACGAGCAGTACTTC. Translation: CSARNRDSPHEQYF.

The J gene is TRBJ2-2, the V gene TRBV4-2; no definite D call. The CDR3 contains 15 residues. V lost 4 bases to trimming and J lost 0 bases, with 9 bases between them. In germline, CDR1 is LGHNA, CDR2 YNFKEQ. CDR3 loop: CASSPYTANTGELFF. CDR3 nucleotides: TGTGCCAGCAGCCCTTACACTGCGAACACCGGGGAGCTGTTTTTT.

CDR3 nucleotide sequence: TGTGCCAGCAGCTTGACGACCGGGACAGGGCCCTACGAGCAGTACTTC. It specifies CASSLTTGTGPYEQYF. The chain joins TRBV7-9 to TRBJ2-7, with 9 bases aligning to TRBD1. The CDR3 is made up of 16 amino acids. Germline values: CDR1 SEHNR, CDR2 FQNEAQ (reference sequence). V gave up 3 bases and J gave up 2 bases; unmatched junction bases: 8.

This clonotype was observed many times. The chain carries TRBV7-2 and TRBJ2-1, with D tentatively TRBD2 (5 bases). This CDR3 is 13 amino acids long. Germline V gene sequence: CDR1 SGHTA, CDR2 FQGNSA. The ends were cut back, 2 bases at V and 9 bases at J, with 11 bases in the middle. The CDR3 bases are TGTGCCAGCAGCTTACTTTCGGGAAGTGAGCAGTTCTTC. Amino acid sequence: CASSLLSGSEQFF. Full variable domain (remainder filled in from reference TRBV7-2 and TRBJ2-1): GAGVSQSPSNKVTEKGKDVELRCDPISGHTALYWYRQSLGQGLEFLIYFQGNSAPDKSGLPSDRFSAERTGGSVSTLTIQRTQQEDSAVYLCASSLLSGSEQFFGPGTRLTVL.

Comment on this clonotype: One junction end disagrees with the germline gene, perhaps due to a read error. The rearrangement links TRBV12-3 or TRBV12-4 to TRBJ2-5, with unresolved D. The CDR3 spans 14 residues. The CDR3 reads CASSLLELQEAQYF. The CDR3, as DNA: TGTGCCAGCAGTTTACTAGAGCTACAAGAGGCCCAGTACTTC.